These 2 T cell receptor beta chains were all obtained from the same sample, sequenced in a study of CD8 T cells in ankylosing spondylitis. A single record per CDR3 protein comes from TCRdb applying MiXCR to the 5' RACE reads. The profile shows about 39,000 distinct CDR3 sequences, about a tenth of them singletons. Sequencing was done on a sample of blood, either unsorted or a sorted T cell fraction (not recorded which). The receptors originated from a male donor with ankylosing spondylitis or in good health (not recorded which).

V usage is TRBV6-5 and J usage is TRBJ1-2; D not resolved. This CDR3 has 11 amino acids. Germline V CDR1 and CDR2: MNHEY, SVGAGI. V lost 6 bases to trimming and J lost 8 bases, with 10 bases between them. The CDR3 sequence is CASRRLGGYTF. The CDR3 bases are TGTGCCAGCAGGCGACTTGGCGGCTACACCTTC.

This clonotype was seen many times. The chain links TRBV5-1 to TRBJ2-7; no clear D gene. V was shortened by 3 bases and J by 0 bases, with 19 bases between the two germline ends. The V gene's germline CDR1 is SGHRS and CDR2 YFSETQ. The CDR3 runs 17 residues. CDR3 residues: CASSSHGLGRNSYEQYF. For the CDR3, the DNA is TGCGCCAGCAGCTCCCATGGGTTGGGCCGAAACTCCTACGAGCAGTACTTC.